This TCR beta chain was sequenced for a study of blood T cell repertoires in COVID-19. Study information: The United States, Italy and Spain provided the acute and convalescent COVID-19 samples. From T cells, B-cell-depleted T cells, or PBMCs came the material, which was cDNA or gDNA.

As originally analysed: Estimation of nucleated cell counts was performed using reference gene primer amplification. TCRdb's table, derived via immunoSEQ multiplex PCR, lists solely in-frame clones and lacks some. That table is the source of V, J and clone size, and D and trimming were worked out from the DNA. Of approximately 170,000 clones listed, roughly 93% are singletons. The CDR3 runs 14 residues. V was shortened by 6 bases and J by 0 bases, with 12 bases between the two germline ends. Germline V gene data show CDR1 as SEHNR and CDR2 as FQNEAQ (reference sequence). A Seattle source enrolled patients during active infection and followed them longitudinally.

Input material: peripheral blood. The rearrangement uses TRBV7-9 and TRBJ2-7; D is perhaps TRBD1 (6 bases). The sequence was collected from an older woman with COVID-19, enrolled during active disease. In DNA, the CDR3 is TGTGCCAGCAGTCCCCAGGGGCTCTCCTACGAGCAGTACTTC. Its translation is CASSPQGLSYEQYF.